Given below is one T cell receptor (beta chain) in context. Antigen unknown. Other DNA sequences within the sample encode an identical CDR3. These data come from a study of cytomegalovirus exposure and HLA in healthy donors. Whole-study context: There were roughly 120 million unique TCR beta sequences, drawn from about 179 million T cells, in an earlier analysis. Study findings and constraints: Under in vitro conditions, three CMV-associated chains were confirmed as specific for CMV antigens.

The PCR had 60 Vbeta and 13 Jbeta primers. Per the original data handling: In a later analysis, the count reached some 83 million unique TCR beta chains, with 10 million to 11 million shared. Profiled with immunoSEQ multiplex PCR; TCRdb holds only in-frame clones, not every one. That table is the source of V, J and clone size, and D and trimming were worked out from the DNA. The sample records under 110,000 clones, 60% to 80% being singletons. The sample was PBMCs. This TCR was sampled from a boy under 18 in good health and CMV-seronegative.

CDR3 nucleotides: TGTGCCTGGAGTTTACTAGAGACCCAGTACTTC. As protein: CAWSLLETQYF. J is TRBJ2-5 and V is TRBV30; no firm D call. Germline V gene sequence: CDR1 GTSNPN, CDR2 SVGIG (reference sequence). The germline V and J ends were trimmed by 2 bases and 4 bases, with 5 bases remaining between them. This CDR3 has 11 residues.